The TCR beta chain under discussion was sequenced for a study of OX40 agonist ivuxolimab in advanced cancers. Across the whole study: The dose-escalation cohort had hepatocellular carcinoma, melanoma, renal cell or head and neck cancer. Study results and limitations: At 0.1 to 3.0 mg/kg and by week 6, CD4+ and CD8+ T cells in the blood had expanded clonally. Relative to CD4+, CD8+ T cells held more expanded clones on average.

Produced via immunoSEQ multiplex PCR; TCRdb's table is partial and in-frame only. The sample holds around 53,000 clones, roughly 85% seen once. Note on this clone: Its antigen remains unknown.

Germline V gene data show CDR1 as MDHEN and CDR2 as SYDVKM. V lost 6 bases, J lost 4 bases, and 7 bases stayed unmatched. This CDR3 is built from 14 residues. This TCR derives from an adult with an advanced solid tumor such as melanoma, head and neck, liver or kidney cancer. This chain connects TRBV28 to TRBJ2-5, with 8 nucleotides matching TRBD2. This sample comprised CD4+ or CD8+ T cells sorted from blood, obtained in a trial of the OX40 agonist ivuxolimab. The CDR3 nucleotides read TGTGCCAGCAGATTAGCGGGGCCTTTAGAGACCCAGTACTTC. Protein sequence: CASRLAGPLETQYF.